This T cell receptor (beta chain) appears in the sequencing data of a study of blood T cell repertoires in COVID-19. Study as a whole: Researchers got acute and convalescent COVID-19 samples from the United States, Italy and Spain. PBMCs, B-cell-depleted T cells, or T cells provided the cDNA or gDNA that made up the material.

In the study's own analysis: Nucleated cell counts were estimated from reference gene primer amplification. TCRdb's copy holds only in-frame clones and misses some; the assay was immunoSEQ multiplex PCR. Clone size and V and J calls were adopted from that table, with D and trimming inferred from the DNA. The sample yields over 100,000 clones, around 86% seen once. Per the germline V gene, CDR1 is SGHRS and CDR2 is YFSETQ. V dropped 0 bases and J dropped 7; count of bases not matched to a gene: 12. The CDR3 runs to 16 residues. The TCR sequence derives from a man in his sixties or seventies with acute or convalescent COVID-19. The chain links TRBV5-1 to TRBJ2-5, with 7 nucleotides matching TRBD2. Sequenced input: peripheral blood. The CDR3 DNA is TGCGCCAGCAGCTTGGTGATGGCGGCGGGGGTGGCGACCCAGTACTTC. Amino acid sequence: CASSLVMAAGVATQYF.